This T cell receptor (beta chain) was sequenced in a study of T cell repertoires in cytomegalovirus infection. Across the whole study: Carrying CMV and the relevant HLA type showed in public TCR beta signatures. Study-wide points: HLA-C-restricted CMV-specific TCR beta clonotypes were dominant in the ex vivo response. CMV carriers having the relevant HLA were flagged by cumulative public TCR beta family frequency.

The CDR3 contains 16 residues. With V trimmed by 5 bases and J by 0 bases, 9 bases remained unmatched. Germline lookup yields CDR1 SEHNR and CDR2 FQNEAQ (reference sequence). TCRdb called the reads again in MiXCR, with one record for every CDR3 protein. The repertoire has under 300,000 distinct CDR3 sequences, less than 25% of them found once; the top ten carry about 21%. As regards this clonotype: Its antigen is unidentified.

The receptor comes from a human donor in good health (CMV status not recorded). Some clones in this sample may be carry-over from other donors' samples. Specimen: cultured PBMCs, collected from culture after CMV antigen stimulation. The chain employs TRBV7-9 and TRBJ1-2; the match to TRBD1 covers 7 bases. CDR3 in DNA: TGTGCCAGCAGCATAGGCGGGACAGCAGCTAACTATGGCTACACCTTC. It encodes CASSIGGTAANYGYTF.